These T cell receptor beta chains were read from a single sample in a study of cytomegalovirus exposure and HLA in healthy donors. This table comes from immunoSEQ multiplex PCR, and its TCRdb copy is limited to in-frame clones, with some not included. The sample carries over 75,000 clones, around 74% recorded once. The sample was PBMCs. The receptors were gathered from a man aged 35-49 years in good health and CMV-seropositive. CDR3s include the opening cysteine and the closing phenylalanine or tryptophan. D genes are given only for firm matches. Clone size is stated in some rows and not others, as once, few, many or a class when expanded.

D gene	J gene	V gene	clone size	CDR3 DNA	CDR3 protein
-	TRBJ2-1	TRBV2	once	TGTGCCAGCAGTCAGACTTCCAATGAGCAGTTCTTC	CASSQTSNEQFF
-	TRBJ1-5	TRBV6-1	-	TGTGCCAGCAGAGGCGGGTCTGGTCAGCCCCAGCATTTT	CASRGGSGQPQHF
TRBD2	TRBJ2-1	TRBV28	-	TGTGCCTACGGGACTAGCGGCTACAATGAGCAGTTCTTC	CAYGTSGYNEQFF
-	TRBJ1-2	TRBV29-1	-	TGCAGCGTTGAACTTCGTAACTATGGCTACACCTTC	CSVELRNYGYTF
-	TRBJ2-2	TRBV27	-	TGTGCCAGCAGGTGGGGACTTTCCTCCCCGGGGGAGCTGTTTTTT	CASRWGLSSPGELFF
TRBD2	TRBJ2-3	TRBV4-3	-	TGCGCCAGCAGCCCTCGGACTAGCGGGAACACAGATACGCAGTATTTT	CASSPRTSGNTDTQYF
-	TRBJ2-7	TRBV2	-	TGTGCCAGCGGCCCGGGATACGAGCAGTACTTC	CASGPGYEQYF
-	TRBJ1-1	TRBV7-2	-	TGTGCCAGCAACCGACAGATGAACACTGAAGCTTTCTTT	CASNRQMNTEAFF
-	TRBJ2-5	TRBV7-7	-	TGTGCTAGCAGCCCCTACGGTTCACCCCAAGAGACCCAGTACTTC	CASSPYGSPQETQYF
TRBD2	TRBJ2-3	TRBV11-2	-	TGTGCCAGCAGCTTAGAAGTAGCGGGAGTAGTGGATACGCAGTATTTT	CASSLEVAGVVDTQYF
TRBD1	TRBJ2-7	TRBV5-4	-	TGTGCCAGCAGCTTCTGGCAGGGGGCTGACGAGCAGTACTTC	CASSFWQGADEQYF
TRBD2	TRBJ2-1	TRBV7-4	-	TGTGCCAGCAGCCTCAGGTGGGCTTCCCTCGCCGGGACTAGCGGGAGAAGTGAGCAGTTCTTC	CASSLRWASLAGTSGRSEQFF
TRBD1	TRBJ2-1	TRBV29-1	-	TGCAGCGGAGAATTTCGGGACAGGGCCTACAATGAGCAGTTCTTC	CSGEFRDRAYNEQFF
TRBD1	TRBJ2-7	TRBV28	-	TGTGCCAGCAGGGGGGGACAGGGCTCCTACGAGCAGTACTTC	CASRGGQGSYEQYF
TRBD1	TRBJ1-3	TRBV29-1	-	TGCAGCGTTGAGGGCAGGGGGAGGCATGGTGGAAACACCATATATTTT	CSVEGRGRHGGNTIYF
TRBD1	TRBJ2-5	TRBV11-2	once	TGTGCCAGCAGCTTAGGGGACAGGGGGCCCCAAGAGACCCAGTACTTC	CASSLGDRGPQETQYF
TRBD1	TRBJ2-3	TRBV15	few	TGTGCCTCCGGGACAGGGGGCACAGATACGCAGTATTTT	CASGTGGTDTQYF
TRBD2	TRBJ2-1	TRBV4-1	-	TGCGCCAGCCCACCGGCGGGAGGCTCCTACAATGAGCAGTTCTTC	CASPPAGGSYNEQFF
TRBD1	TRBJ1-2	TRBV7-9	once	TGTTCCAGCAGCTTATCAGGTGGGGACAGGGCCTATGGCTACACCTTC	CSSSLSGGDRAYGYTF
-	TRBJ2-7	TRBV10-2	-	TGCGCCAGCAGTGCATCTGTGGGGTTGGGGCCCTACGAGCAGTACTTC	CASSASVGLGPYEQYF
-	TRBJ2-3	TRBV12-5	-	TGTGCTAGTGGTTTGTACAGGGACACAGATACGCAGTATTTT	CASGLYRDTDTQYF
-	TRBJ2-4	TRBV2	-	TGTGCCAGCAGTGATACTACTATAAAAAACATTCAGTACTTC	CASSDTTIKNIQYF
TRBD1	TRBJ1-1	TRBV5-1	-	TGCGCCAGCAGCCCCCGACAGGGAGTTGAAGCTTTCTTT	CASSPRQGVEAFF
-	TRBJ2-1	TRBV7-2	-	TGTGCCAGCAGCTTAGCTGCGGGCGGCGCCTACAATGAGCAGTTCTTC	CASSLAAGGAYNEQFF
TRBD1	TRBJ1-1	TRBV6-6	-	TGTGCCAGCAGTTCCCAGGGACAGGGATCTGAAGCTTTCTTT	CASSSQGQGSEAFF
TRBD2	TRBJ2-7	TRBV6-5	-	TGTGCCAGCAGAAGACTAGCGGGACCCTACGAGCAGTACTTC	CASRRLAGPYEQYF
-	TRBJ2-1	TRBV6-1	-	TGTGCCAGCAGTGAGGACTGGCTTTACAATGAGCAGTTCTTC	CASSEDWLYNEQFF
-	TRBJ2-3	TRBV4-3	-	TGCGCCAGCAGCCAAGAGTGGACAGGGTCGATAGGGAGGGCCGGAGATACGCAGTATTTT	CASSQEWTGSIGRAGDTQYF
TRBD1	TRBJ2-1	TRBV7-3	-	TGTGCCAGCAGCTTAACTTTAAGCACAGGGGTTCTGGGATCCTACAATGAGCAGTTCTTC	CASSLTLSTGVLGSYNEQFF
-	TRBJ1-3	TRBV19	once	TGTCAAGCTGGTCGGGGGGCTCTGTTGGTCACCATATATTTT	CQAGRGALLVTIYF
-	TRBJ2-3	TRBV9	-	TGTGCCAGCAGCGCACAATACGATACGCAGTATTTT	CASSAQYDTQYF
TRBD1	TRBJ2-7	TRBV5-1	-	TGCGCCAGCAGCTTGGAAGGGACAGGGGGCGGGTTCGAGCAGTACTTC	CASSLEGTGGGFEQYF
-	TRBJ2-1	TRBV28	few	TGTGCCAGCAGTTTAAGATTTGTTAGCTCCTACAATGAGCAGTTCTTC	CASSLRFVSSYNEQFF
TRBD1	TRBJ2-2	TRBV19	-	TGTGCCAGTAGTAGGGGACAGTTAAACACCGGGGAGCTGTTTTTT	CASSRGQLNTGELFF
TRBD2	TRBJ2-5	TRBV9	-	TGTGCCAGCAGCCCGGGGGAGGGGTGGGTCCAAGAGACCCAGTACTTC	CASSPGEGWVQETQYF
TRBD2	TRBJ2-2	TRBV4-3	-	TGCGCCAGCAGGACCGGGACTAGCGGGAGTGCTGGGGAGCTGTTTTTT	CASRTGTSGSAGELFF
TRBD1	TRBJ2-1	TRBV6-1	-	TGTGCCAGCAGGGCCCTCGAGGGGGCCAACAATGAGCAGTTCTTC	CASRALEGANNEQFF